This TCR beta chain was identified in a study of blood T cell repertoires in COVID-19. About the study: The analysed material was cDNA or gDNA that came from T cells, B-cell-depleted T cells, or PBMCs.

In the authors' methods: Using reference gene primer amplification, nucleated cell counts were estimated. The protocol was immunoSEQ multiplex PCR, while the TCRdb copy is restricted to in-frame clones and leaves out a portion. V and J calls and clone size come straight from that table; D and trimming were deduced from the DNA. The sample contains tens of thousands of clones, about four fifths of which appear only once. The sequence was collected from a woman aged 55-70 years with acute or convalescent COVID-19. The specimen was peripheral blood.

The CDR3 sequence is CASSSSWGQGPRVDEQFF. The DNA of the CDR3 is TGTGCCAGCAGCTCCTCCTGGGGACAGGGGCCCAGAGTAGATGAGCAGTTCTTC. The rearrangement uses TRBV13 and TRBJ2-1, with 10 positions matching TRBD1. The trim removed 4 bases at V and 8 bases at J, leaving 17 bases unmatched. The CDR3 contains 18 residues. Germline V gene data show CDR1 as PRHDT and CDR2 as FYEKMQ (reference sequence).